Sequencing of this T cell receptor beta chain was carried out in a study of cytomegalovirus exposure and HLA in healthy donors. The V gene end was trimmed by 6 bases and the J gene end by 3 bases; junction bases not matched to a gene: 6. CDR1 and CDR2 (germline): SGHVS, FQNEAQ. The CDR3 covers 15 residues. Notes on the study in general: With DRB1 most and HLA-C fewest, TCR association rates differed between HLA loci in a later analysis. Reported results showed that the classifier diagnosed cytomegalovirus status with high specificity and sensitivity.

The PCR ran on 60 Vbeta and 13 Jbeta primers. Sequenced by immunoSEQ multiplex PCR; TCRdb stores in-frame clones only, minus some. The repertoire consists of 100,000 to 150,000 clones, with approximately 71% occurring once and the leading ten covering over 0.9%. About this clone: Its target is not known.

Whereas donors were nominally healthy upon sampling, unrecorded immune exposures were probable. The sequence was collected from a woman aged 55 to 70 in good health and CMV-seronegative. The chain joins TRBV7-8 to TRBJ2-1; 9 positions agree with TRBD2. The sample consisted of PBMCs. CDR3 bases: TGTGCCAGCAGTTATAGCGGGAGTAGCTACAATGAGCAGTTCTTC. Encoded protein: CASSYSGSSYNEQFF. Supplemented by reference TRBV7-8 and TRBJ2-1, the full variable domain reads GAGVSQSPRYKVAKRGQDVALRCDPISGHVSLFWYQQALGQGPEFLTYFQNEAQLDKSGLPSDRFFAERPEGSVSTLKIQRTQQEDSAVYLCASSYSGSSYNEQFFGPGTRLTVL.